Shown below are 5 T cell receptor beta chains from a single sample sequenced in a study of identical twins (TCRdb year 2016). The receptor library was made with 5' RACE. TCRdb records Illumina HiSeq 2000 as the sequencer. Clones were called with MiXCR by TCRdb after fastp trimmed the public reads at Q25, and only in-frame beta chains were retained. Rows with a matching CDR3 protein are joined into one entry that keeps the most common DNA and genes. In this sample the table shows around 1.7 million distinct CDR3 sequences, around 29% of which occur a single time. Over 0.25% of the sample goes to the ten largest clones. Sample: cord blood. Receptors were obtained from a newborn girl in good health.

Note on this clonotype: A much larger clonotype is one base distant, so this may be a read error. This chain connects TRBV29-1 to TRBJ2-5; D unclear. This CDR3 is 11 amino acids long. V lost 6 bases and J lost 11, with 16 bases in between. Germline assignment: CDR1 SQVTM and CDR2 ANQGSEA. The CDR3 is CSVLAGNEQYF. CDR3 nucleotide sequence: TGCAGCGTCCTGGCCGGCAATGAGCAGTACTTC.

This clonotype occurred once. V is TRBV15 and J is TRBJ1-1; D gene uncertain. The CDR3 is made up of 12 amino acids. CDR1 is LNHNV, CDR2 YYDKDF, per germline (reference sequence). V was cut by 5 bases and J by 2 bases, with 6 bases left in between. The DNA of the CDR3 is TGTGCCACCAGCTGGCTAAACACTGAAGCTTTCTTT. It specifies CATSWLNTEAFF.

V is TRBV2 and J is TRBJ2-2, with 8 bases aligning to TRBD2. This CDR3 is 17 amino acids long. Trimming cost V 5 bases and J 1 base; bases outside gene matches: 9. In germline, CDR1 is SNHLY, CDR2 FYNNEI. This CDR3 reads CASSRLETSVNTGELFF. CDR3 bases: TGTGCCAGCAGTCGTTTGGAGACTAGCGTGAACACCGGGGAGCTGTTTTTT.

This clonotype turned up a few times. The chain uses TRBV6-6 and TRBJ2-7; no firm D call. This CDR3 has 15 residues. The V end lost 2 bases, the J end lost 5 bases, and 16 bases lay between the germline ends. CDR1 is MNHNY, CDR2 SVGAGI, per germline (reference sequence). The CDR3: CASSYRRAVWHEQYF. CDR3 nucleotide sequence: TGTGCCAGCAGTTACCGGCGAGCAGTGTGGCACGAGCAGTACTTC.

The CDR3 DNA sequence: TGTGCCAGCAGGGGGGACAGGTACTCGTACGAGCAGTACTTC. Translating it yields CASRGDRYSYEQYF. The J gene is TRBJ2-7, the V gene TRBV2, with TRBD1 matching 8 bases. Germline values: CDR1 SNHLY, CDR2 FYNNEI. V dropped 6 bases and J dropped 4; count of bases not matched to a gene: 8. This CDR3 spans 14 amino acids.